The 11 T cell receptor beta chains presented below share a single source sample, sequenced in a study of blood T cell repertoires in COVID-19. TCRdb's table, derived via immunoSEQ multiplex PCR, lists solely in-frame clones and lacks some. Seen here are 130,000 to 150,000 clones, approximately 92% observed once, and the top ten hold approximately 3%. Material for sequencing was peripheral blood. These receptors all come from a woman aged 55-69 years with active COVID-19.

Regarding this clone: Other DNA sequences within the sample encode an identical CDR3. This sequence joins TRBV15 and TRBJ1-2, with D tentatively TRBD1 (6 bases). The CDR3 covers 14 residues. Per the germline V gene, CDR1 is LNHNV and CDR2 is YYDKDF (reference sequence). Trimming took 1 base from V and 4 from J, leaving 10 bases between them. The CDR3 reads CATSRATGLYGYTF. CDR3 DNA: TGTGCCACCAGCAGAGCTACAGGGCTCTATGGCTACACCTTC.

This clone was seen a handful of times. The chain links TRBV7-9 to TRBJ1-2; no clear D. Trimming stripped 3 bases from V and 8 bases from J, with 7 bases between. This CDR3 is built from 11 residues. CDR1 and CDR2 from the germline V gene are SEHNR and FQNEAQ (reference sequence). CDR3 DNA: TGTGCCAGCAGCTTGAGAAGCGGCTACACCTTC. Its translation: CASSLRSGYTF.

The CDR3 spells CASSPSLQGWEQYF. DNA of the CDR3: TGTGCCAGCAGCCCATCGCTTCAGGGCTGGGAGCAGTACTTC. The chain is built from TRBV7-9 and TRBJ2-7; the D gene is possibly TRBD1 (5 bases). Germline assignment: CDR1 SEHNR and CDR2 FQNEAQ (reference sequence). Trimming took off 5 bases at V and 7 bases at J, with 18 bases between the two ends. CDR3 length equals 14 residues.

The V and J genes are TRBV2 and TRBJ1-1; 7 bases fit TRBD1. The CDR3 is 19 amino acids. Germline V gene sequence: CDR1 SNHLY, CDR2 FYNNEI. The V segment lost 9 bases and the J segment 6 bases; nucleotides outside the gene matches: 28. The CDR3 region has the DNA TGTGCCAGACATGGCTCTCACCAGGAGGGGGCCTTAAGGAGTGCTGAAGCTTTCTTT. This gives the protein CARHGSHQEGALRSAEAFF. Full variable domain (rest looked up from reference TRBV2 and TRBJ1-1): EPEVTQTPSHQVTQMGQEVILRCVPISNHLYFYWYRQILGQKVEFLVSFYNNEISEKSEIFDDQFSVERPDGSNFTLKIRSTKLEDSAMYFCARHGSHQEGALRSAEAFFGQGTRLTVV.

This chain uses TRBV7-8 with TRBJ2-5; TRBD2 matches 9 bases. The V gene's germline CDR1 is SGHVS and CDR2 FQNEAQ. J was trimmed by 7 bases and V by 5 bases; bases with no gene match: 8. There are 14 residues in the CDR3. The CDR3 reads CASSGSGGKMTQYF. CDR3 DNA sequence: TGTGCCAGCAGCGGTAGCGGGGGCAAGATGACCCAGTACTTC.

This sequence joins TRBV18 and TRBJ2-7; no firm D call. The CDR3 contains 14 residues. V shed 3 bases and J shed 5 bases, with 14 bases lying between them. Per germline, CDR1 KGHSH and CDR2 LQKENI. The CDR3 region is CASSPFDSSHEQYF. As DNA, the CDR3 is TGTGCCAGCTCACCTTTCGACTCATCCCACGAGCAGTACTTC.

The chain links TRBV6-2 or TRBV6-3 to TRBJ2-3; no reliable D call. Germline-derived CDR1 and CDR2 are MNHEY and SVGEGT. The CDR3 spans 14 residues. Trimming removed 0 bases from V and 4 bases from J, with 8 bases in between. The CDR3 coding sequence is TGTGCCAGCAGTTACTCAGAGGTTGCAGATACGCAGTATTTT. Residues: CASSYSEVADTQYF.

The rearrangement joins TRBV5-4 to TRBJ2-1; TRBD2 agrees at 12 bases. With V trimmed by 4 bases and J by 0 bases, 11 bases remained unmatched. CDR1 SGHNT and CDR2 YYREEE come from the germline V gene (reference sequence). The CDR3 is 19 residues long. Written as DNA, the CDR3 is TGTGCCAGCAGCCTCCCCGGACTAGCGGGACACACCTCCTACAATGAGCAGTTCTTC. It is translated as CASSLPGLAGHTSYNEQFF. Complete variable domain (other parts from reference TRBV5-4 and TRBJ2-1): ETGVTQSPTHLIKTRGQQVTLRCSSQSGHNTVSWYQQALGQGPQFIFQYYREEENGRGNFPPRFSGLQFPNYSSELNVNALELDDSALYLCASSLPGLAGHTSYNEQFFGPGTRLTVL.

This chain uses TRBV19 with TRBJ1-1; the D is unclear. Trimming took 0 bases from V and 0 from J, leaving 11 bases between them. Germline V gene sequence: CDR1 LNHDA, CDR2 SQIVND (reference sequence). This CDR3 region has 16 residues. The CDR3 sequence is CASSIDLGRMNTEAFF. CDR3 in DNA: TGTGCCAGTAGTATAGATCTGGGGAGGATGAACACTGAAGCTTTCTTT.

The genes are TRBV4-2 and TRBJ2-5; tentative D call: TRBD1 (5 bases). Germline loops: CDR1 LGHNA, CDR2 YNFKEQ. Trimming left V 1 base short and J 5 bases short, with 17 bases between. The CDR3 runs 16 residues. CDR3 in amino acids: CASSQGTGRARETQYF. The CDR3 DNA is TGTGCCAGCAGCCAAGGAACAGGTCGCGCACGGGAGACCCAGTACTTC.

The chain joins TRBV27 to TRBJ1-1; 8 nucleotides align to TRBD1. The CDR3 runs 16 residues. Per germline, CDR1 MNHEY and CDR2 SMNVEV (reference sequence). V lost 2 bases to trimming and J lost 0 bases; unmatched junction nucleotides: 5. The CDR3 bases are TGTGCCAGCAGTTTAGAGACAGGGGCGATGAACACTGAAGCTTTCTTT. Protein: CASSLETGAMNTEAFF.